This T cell receptor (beta chain) was retrieved from a study of metastatic and nonmetastatic thyroid tumors. Overall study: Repertoires from malignant and benign thyroid patients were compared across blood and tumor or nodule tissue.

This clone came up many times. V shed 2 bases and J shed 7 bases, with 14 bases lying between them. Germline lookup yields CDR1 MGHRA and CDR2 YSYEKL. The CDR3 extends over 15 amino acids. Via MiXCR, TCRdb re-called the PCR reads. This table has over 45,000 clones, around 23% appearing once. Each patient came to thyroid surgery without any prior treatment (of any kind). Material: blood. J is TRBJ1-4 and V is TRBV4-1, with D possibly matching TRBD1 (6 bases). The sequence was collected from a male donor with papillary thyroid cancer or a benign thyroid nodule (not recorded which). Some clones in this sample may be carry-over from other donors' samples. This chain's CDR3 is CASSQLLGAVEKLFF. The DNA for the CDR3 is TGCGCCAGCAGCCAACTCCTGGGGGCCGTTGAAAAACTGTTTTTT.